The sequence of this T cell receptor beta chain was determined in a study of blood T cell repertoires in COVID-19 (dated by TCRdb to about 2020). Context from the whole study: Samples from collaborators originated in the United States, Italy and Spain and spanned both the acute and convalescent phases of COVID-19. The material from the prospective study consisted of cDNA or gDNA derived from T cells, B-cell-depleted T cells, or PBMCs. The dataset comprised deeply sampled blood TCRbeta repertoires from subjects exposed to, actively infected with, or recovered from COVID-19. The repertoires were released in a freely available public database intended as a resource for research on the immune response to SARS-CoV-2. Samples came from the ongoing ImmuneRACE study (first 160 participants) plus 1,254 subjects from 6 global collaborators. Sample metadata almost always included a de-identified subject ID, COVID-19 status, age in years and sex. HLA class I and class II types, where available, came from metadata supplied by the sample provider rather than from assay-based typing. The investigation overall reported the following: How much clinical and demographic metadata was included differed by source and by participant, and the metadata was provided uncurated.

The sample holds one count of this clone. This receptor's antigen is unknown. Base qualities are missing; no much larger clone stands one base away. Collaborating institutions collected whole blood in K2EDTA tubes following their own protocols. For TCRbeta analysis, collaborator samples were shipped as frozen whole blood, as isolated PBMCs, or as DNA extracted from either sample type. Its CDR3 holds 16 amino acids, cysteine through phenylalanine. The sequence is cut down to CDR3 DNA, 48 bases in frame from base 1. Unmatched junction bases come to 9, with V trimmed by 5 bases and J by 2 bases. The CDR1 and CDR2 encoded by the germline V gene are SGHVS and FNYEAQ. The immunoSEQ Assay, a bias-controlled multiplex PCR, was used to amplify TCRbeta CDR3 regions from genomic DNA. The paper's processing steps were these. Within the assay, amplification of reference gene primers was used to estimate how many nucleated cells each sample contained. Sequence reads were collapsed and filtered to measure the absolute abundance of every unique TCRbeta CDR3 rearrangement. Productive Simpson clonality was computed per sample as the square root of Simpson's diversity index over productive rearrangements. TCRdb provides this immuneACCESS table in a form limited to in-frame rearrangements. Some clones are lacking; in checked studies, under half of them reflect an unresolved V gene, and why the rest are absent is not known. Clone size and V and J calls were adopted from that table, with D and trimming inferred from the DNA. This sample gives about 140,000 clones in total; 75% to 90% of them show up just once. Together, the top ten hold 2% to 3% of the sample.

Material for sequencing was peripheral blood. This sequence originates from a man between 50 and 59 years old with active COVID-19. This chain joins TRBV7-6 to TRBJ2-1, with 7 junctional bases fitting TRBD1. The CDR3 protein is CASSTRAGTAYNEQFF. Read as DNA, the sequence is TGTGCCAGCAGCACACGAGCCGGGACAGCCTACAATGAGCAGTTCTTC. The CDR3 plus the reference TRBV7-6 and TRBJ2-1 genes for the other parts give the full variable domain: GAGVSQSPRYKVTKRGQDVALRCDPISGHVSLYWYRQALGQGPEFLTYFNYEAQQDKSGLPNDRFSAERPEGSISTLTIQRTEQRDSAMYRCASSTRAGTAYNEQFFGPGTRLTVL.